This is a list of T cell receptor beta chains from one sample in a study of vaccination effects on CD4 cells after COVID-19. These receptors' antigens are unknown. Sequenced by immunoSEQ multiplex PCR; TCRdb stores in-frame clones only, minus some. The sample holds tens of thousands of clones, more than 65% seen once. The sample here was CD4+ T cells from PBMCs cultured without peptide, taken after COVID-19 vaccination. All receptors derive from a human donor who had a prior SARS-CoV-2 infection. The CDR3 runs from the conserved cysteine through the conserved F or W. The D gene is left open where the match is weak. A row's size may be missing; if present it is once, few, many or a size class.

V gene	J gene	clone size	D gene	CDR3 protein
TRBV5-5	TRBJ2-1	-	TRBD1	CASSPAGTGVYNEQFF
TRBV6-2/TRBV6-3	TRBJ2-7	-	-	CASSRTYEQYF
TRBV4-1	TRBJ2-2	-	-	CASRTVGGTGELFF
TRBV10-3	TRBJ1-5	few	-	CAISESGQVGQPQHF
TRBV29-1	TRBJ2-1	-	TRBD2	CSVDISSGGLLFF
TRBV27	TRBJ1-2	-	TRBD1	CASSSPGTGGKGYTF
TRBV5-1	TRBJ1-1	once	TRBD1	CASSLQRTGRPHSEAFF
TRBV2	TRBJ2-7	-	TRBD1	CARRDPDRYEQYF
TRBV15	TRBJ2-5	-	TRBD2	CATSRDRNVNASGLQETQYF
TRBV3-1/TRBV3-2	TRBJ2-3	-	TRBD2	CASSQYRVKQRGESTDTQYF
TRBV7-2	TRBJ2-5	-	-	CASSFLPLGRFQETQYF
TRBV5-1	TRBJ2-1	-	TRBD2	CASSLGAGVSKLVF
TRBV6-5	TRBJ1-2	-	TRBD1	CASSTRDRDGYTF
TRBV6-2/TRBV6-3	TRBJ2-7	-	-	CASSYSTGGARSYEQYF
TRBV4-1	TRBJ2-1	-	TRBD2	CASSRGGLVPQVNEQFF
TRBV7-2	TRBJ2-4	-	TRBD2	CASSFYRVGGATNIQYF
TRBV4-2	TRBJ2-1	-	-	CASSQDFIPQEHNEQFF
TRBV15	TRBJ2-5	-	-	CATSSHSQGSGGQETQYF
TRBV4-2	TRBJ1-2	-	-	CASSQARAEPYGYTF
TRBV7-8	TRBJ2-2	-	-	CASSLARGTNTGELFF
TRBV7-2	TRBJ2-7	-	-	CASSLNRNSDSYEQYF
TRBV19	TRBJ1-1	-	-	CASSTHPTLWAFF
TRBV11-3	TRBJ2-5	-	-	CASSPVRAGGETQYF
TRBV30	TRBJ2-3	-	-	CAWSVMSGTPRDTQYF
TRBV6-5	TRBJ2-7	-	-	CASSYGGMGYEQYF
TRBV11-2	TRBJ2-3	-	-	CASSLRGAEDTQYF
TRBV4-3	TRBJ2-7	few	TRBD1	CASSQAGTGYEQYF